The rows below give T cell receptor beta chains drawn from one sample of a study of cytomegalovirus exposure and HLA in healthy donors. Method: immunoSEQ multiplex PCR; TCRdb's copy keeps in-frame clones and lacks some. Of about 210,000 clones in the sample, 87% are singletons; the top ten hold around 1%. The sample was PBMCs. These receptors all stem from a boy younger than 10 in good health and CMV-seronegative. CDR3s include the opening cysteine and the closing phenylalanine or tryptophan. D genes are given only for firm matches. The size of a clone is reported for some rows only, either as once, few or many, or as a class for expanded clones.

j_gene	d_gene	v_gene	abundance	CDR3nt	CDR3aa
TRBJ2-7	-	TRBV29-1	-	TGCAGCGTTGTCGCCCGGGTGAACTCCTACGAGCAGTACTTC	CSVVARVNSYEQYF
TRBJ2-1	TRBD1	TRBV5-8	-	TGTGCCAGCAGTTTAGGGGACAGGGGGCGGCTCTTC	CASSLGDRGRLF
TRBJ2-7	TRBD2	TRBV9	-	TGTGCCAGCAGCGTAGCTAGGGGAGGGGTCGAGCAGTACTTC	CASSVARGGVEQYF
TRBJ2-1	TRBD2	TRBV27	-	TGTGCCAGCAGGCGGGGGAGTGAGCAGTTCTTC	CASRRGSEQFF
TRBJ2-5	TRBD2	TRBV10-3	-	TGTGCCATCAGTAAGACTAGCGGGAGGGCCGTGAGGGCGGAGGAGACCCAGTACTTC	CAISKTSGRAVRAEETQYF
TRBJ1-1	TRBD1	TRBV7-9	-	TGTGCCAGCAGACCCGAACAGGGGTCGGCTGAAGCTTTCTTT	CASRPEQGSAEAFF
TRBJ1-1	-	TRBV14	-	TGTGCCAGCAGCCCAGAAGTGAACAGACACACTGAAGCTTTCTTT	CASSPEVNRHTEAFF
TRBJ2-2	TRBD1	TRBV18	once	TGTGCCAGCTCACTGCGAACCACCAGACCGGGACAGGGACGGACCGGGGAGCTGTTTTTT	CASSLRTTRPGQGRTGELFF
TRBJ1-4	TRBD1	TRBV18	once	TGTGCCAGCTCACCAGGGACAGGGGGTGAAAAACTGTTTTTT	CASSPGTGGEKLFF
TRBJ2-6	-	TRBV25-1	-	TGTGCCAGCAGAGACAAAGACTACTCTGGGGCCAACGTCCTGACTTTC	CASRDKDYSGANVLTF
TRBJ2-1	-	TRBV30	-	TGTGCCTGGAGTGTAAAGGGGAACCCCTACAATGAGCAGTTCTTC	CAWSVKGNPYNEQFF
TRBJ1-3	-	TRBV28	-	TGTGCCAGCAGCTATGACACCTCCTCTGGAAACACCATATATTTT	CASSYDTSSGNTIYF
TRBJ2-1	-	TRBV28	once	TGTGCCAGCAGTTTAAATGCCGGTCTCAATGAGCAGTTCTTC	CASSLNAGLNEQFF
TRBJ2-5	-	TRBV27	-	TGTGCCAGCAGTCCCAGGACAGGGAGGGCCCAGTACTTC	CASSPRTGRAQYF
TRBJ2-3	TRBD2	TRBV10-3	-	TGTGCCATCAGTGCGGGACTAGCGGGGAGCACAGATACGCAGTATTTT	CAISAGLAGSTDTQYF
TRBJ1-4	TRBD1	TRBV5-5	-	TGTGCCGGAACCCAGGGGGTTGCAACTAATGAAAAACTGTTTTTT	CAGTQGVATNEKLFF
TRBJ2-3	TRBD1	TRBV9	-	TGTGCCAGCACCAGGGACAGTTCAACAGATACGCAGTATTTT	CASTRDSSTDTQYF
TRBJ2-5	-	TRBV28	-	TGTGCCAGCAGTTTATATGGTAGCATACAAGAAGAGACCCAGTACTTC	CASSLYGSIQEETQYF
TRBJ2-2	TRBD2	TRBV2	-	TGTGCCAGCAGTCCCCCCAGCGGGAGGGCCACCGGGGAGCTGTTTTTT	CASSPPSGRATGELFF
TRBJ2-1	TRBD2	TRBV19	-	TGTGCCAGTAGTATCACACTAGCGGGGGTTTACAATGAGCAGTTCTTC	CASSITLAGVYNEQFF
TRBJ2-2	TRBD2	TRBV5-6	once	TGTGCCAGCAGCTTGGAACTAGCGGGATCCACCGGGGAGCTGTTTTTT	CASSLELAGSTGELFF
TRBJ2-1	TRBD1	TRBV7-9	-	TGTGCCAGCAGCCGAACCGGGACAGGGGACAATGAGCAGTTCTTC	CASSRTGTGDNEQFF
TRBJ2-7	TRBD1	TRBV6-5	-	TGTGCCAGCAGTTCAAACGCAGATCAGGGGGTCTACTTC	CASSSNADQGVYF
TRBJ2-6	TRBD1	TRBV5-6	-	TGTGCCAGCAGCGCCGGGACAGGAAGAGGGGCCAACGTCCTGACTTTC	CASSAGTGRGANVLTF
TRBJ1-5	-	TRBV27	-	TGTGCCAGCAGCTCAGGACAGACCAATCAGCCCCAGCATTTT	CASSSGQTNQPQHF
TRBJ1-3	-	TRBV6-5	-	TGTGCCAGCAGTTATTTCAGGGGTCTCTCTGGAAACACCATATATTTT	CASSYFRGLSGNTIYF
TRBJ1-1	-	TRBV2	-	TGTGCCAGCAGCCGGGAGAACACTGAAGCTTTCTTT	CASSRENTEAFF
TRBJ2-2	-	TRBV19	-	TGTGCCAGTAGTATGGGCAGGGGGGTAACCGGGGAGCTGTTTTTT	CASSMGRGVTGELFF
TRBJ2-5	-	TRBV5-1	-	TGCGCCAGCAGCTTGGCCAGTGTGGAGACCCAGTACTTC	CASSLASVETQYF
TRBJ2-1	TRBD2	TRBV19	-	TGTGCCAGTAGTCGACTAGCGGGGGCCTACAATGAGCAGTTCTTC	CASSRLAGAYNEQFF
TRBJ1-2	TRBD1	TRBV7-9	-	TGTTCCAGCAGCTTGGCCGTCGGGACAGAAGGGAACTATGGCTACACCTTC	CSSSLAVGTEGNYGYTF
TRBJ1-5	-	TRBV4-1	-	TGCGCCAGCAGCCAAGAGGGCTCTATGCAGCCCCAGCATTTT	CASSQEGSMQPQHF
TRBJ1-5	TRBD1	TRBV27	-	TGTGCCAGCAGTTTAGCTGACAGGGTCAATCAGCCCCAGCATTTT	CASSLADRVNQPQHF
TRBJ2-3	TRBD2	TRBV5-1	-	TGCGCCAGCAGCTCGCCGGGACTAGCGGGGGGGCCGGCAGATACGCAGTATTTT	CASSSPGLAGGPADTQYF
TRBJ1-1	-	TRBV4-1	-	TGCGCCAGCAGCCAAGGGGGGGGACGGACGAACACTGAAGCTTTCTTT	CASSQGGGRTNTEAFF
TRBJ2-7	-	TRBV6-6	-	TGTGCCAGCAGACCCTCTAGGCCGGGAAGCTCCTACGAGCAGTACTTC	CASRPSRPGSSYEQYF
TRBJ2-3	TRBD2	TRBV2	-	TGTGCCAGCACCGTCGATAGCGGGGGGGTGACAGATACGCAGTATTTT	CASTVDSGGVTDTQYF
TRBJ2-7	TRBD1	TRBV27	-	TGTGCCAGCAGGCGGCCCGGGACAGCCTACGAGCAGTACTTC	CASRRPGTAYEQYF
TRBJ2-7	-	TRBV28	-	TGTGCCAGCAGTTCCCCGCCTGGGAGTTACGAGCAGTACTTC	CASSSPPGSYEQYF
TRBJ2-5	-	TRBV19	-	TGTGCCAGTACCGAAGAGGGAGAGACCCAGTACTTC	CASTEEGETQYF